The 17 T cell receptor beta chains below were found in one sample sequenced in a study of B cell selection in AIRE deficiency. Sorting defined conventional CD4 T cells as CD4+CD127+. This table comes from immunoSEQ multiplex PCR, and its TCRdb copy is limited to in-frame clones, with some not included. The sample carries under 30,000 clones, roughly 95% recorded once. The specimen sequenced was CD4+CD127+ conventional T cells sorted from PBMCs. The receptors were gathered from a human donor in good health.

As to this clone: Different DNA sequences within this sample yield the same CDR3. The chain joins TRBV12-5 to TRBJ2-2; 7 bases agree with TRBD2. Germline V CDR1 and CDR2: LGHNT, FRNRAP. Trimming at V came to 6 bases and at J to 8 bases, leaving 6 bases not matched to a gene. This CDR3 contains 13 residues. CDR3 residues: CASGPWEGGELFF. CDR3 nucleotide sequence: TGTGCTAGTGGGCCGTGGGAGGGGGGGGAGCTGTTTTTT. The complete variable domain, with remaining parts taken from reference TRBV12-5 and TRBJ2-2, reads DARVTQTPRHKVTEMGQEVTMRCQPILGHNTVFWYRQTMMQGLELLAYFRNRAPLDDSGMPKDRFSAEMPDATLATLKIQPSEPRDSAVYFCASGPWEGGELFFGEGSRLTVL.

The chain is built from TRBV29-1 and TRBJ1-2; a weak D match, TRBD1 (6 bases). Germline V gene data show CDR1 as SQVTM and CDR2 as ANQGSEA. The V end lost 6 bases, the J end lost 6 bases, and 14 bases lay between the germline ends. The CDR3 consists of 12 residues. This chain's CDR3 is CSVAGGWDGYTF. In DNA form, the CDR3 reads TGCAGCGTGGCCGGGGGCTGGGATGGCTACACCTTC.

V and J are TRBV15 and TRBJ1-6, with D uncertain. The CDR3 has 15 residues. Trimming left V 0 bases short and J 9 bases short, with 12 bases between. The germline CDR1 and CDR2 sequences are LNHNV and YYDKDF (reference sequence). The CDR3 loop is CATSRDPLIGSPLHF. The CDR3 bases are TGTGCCACCAGCAGAGATCCATTAATTGGTTCACCCCTCCACTTT. Drawing the rest from reference TRBV15 and TRBJ1-6, the complete variable domain is DAMVIQNPRYQVTQFGKPVTLSCSQTLNHNVMYWYQQKSSQAPKLLFHYYDKDFNNEADTPDNFQSRRPNTSFCFLDIRSPGLGDTAMYLCATSRDPLIGSPLHFGNGTRLTVT.

V usage is TRBV5-1 and J usage is TRBJ1-2, with 7 bases identical to TRBD1. Per germline, CDR1 SGHRS and CDR2 YFSETQ. There are 14 residues in the CDR3. V lost 5 bases to trimming and J lost 4 bases; unmatched junction nucleotides: 8. CDR3 sequence reads: CASRPGTEAYGYTF. The CDR3 DNA reads TGCGCCAGCAGGCCCGGGACAGAAGCCTATGGCTACACCTTC. Full variable domain (outside the CDR3, taken from reference TRBV5-1 and TRBJ1-2): KAGVTQTPRYLIKTRGQQVTLSCSPISGHRSVSWYQQTPGQGLQFLFEYFSETQRNKGNFPGRFSGRQFSNSRSEMNVSTLELGDSALYLCASRPGTEAYGYTFGSGTRLTVV.

The rearrangement uses TRBV7-2 and TRBJ2-4; D assignment may be TRBD1 or TRBD2 (5 bases each). The CDR3 covers 16 residues. The V end was cut by 1 base, the J end by 8 bases, with 18 bases between. Germline CDR1 is SGHTA and CDR2 is FQGNSA. The CDR3 DNA reads as TGTGCCAGCAGCTTAGGGGAGTTAACAGGCGTTGACATTCAGTACTTC. Encoded protein: CASSLGELTGVDIQYF.

This sequence joins TRBV11-2 and TRBJ2-7; D unclear. CDR1 SGHAT and CDR2 FQNNGV come from the germline V gene. The V gene lost 5 bases and the J gene lost 0 bases, with 5 bases spanning the gap. The CDR3 spans 12 residues. DNA for the CDR3: TGTGCCAGCAGCCCCCGCTCCTACGAGCAGTACTTC. It yields the protein CASSPRSYEQYF.

The chain carries TRBV11-2 and TRBJ2-3; D gene uncertain. This CDR3 region has 13 residues. The V gene's germline CDR1 is SGHAT and CDR2 FQNNGV. V was cut by 5 bases and J by 6 bases, with 12 bases left in between. For the CDR3, the DNA is TGTGCCAGCAGCCTCGATCTTGGGGATACGCAGTATTTT. This sequence encodes CASSLDLGDTQYF.

The genes are TRBV10-1 and TRBJ2-1; 10 bases are shared with TRBD2. This CDR3 has 15 amino acids. J lost 6 bases, V lost 2 bases, and 4 bases had no gene match. CDR1 and CDR2 from the germline V gene are WNHNN and SYGVQD (reference sequence). In DNA, the CDR3 is TGCGCCAGCAGTGAGACTAGCGGGACATTCAATGAGCAGTTCTTC. Its translation is CASSETSGTFNEQFF.

V usage is TRBV15 and J usage is TRBJ2-7, with D unresolved. Germline assignment: CDR1 LNHNV and CDR2 YYDKDF (reference sequence). Trimming removed 5 bases from V and 1 base from J, with 21 bases in between. The CDR3 is made up of 17 amino acids. The DNA for the CDR3 is TGTGCCACCAGCGCCCCCGGCGCCGGACGCCTTTCCTACGAGCAGTACTTC. Amino acid sequence: CATSAPGAGRLSYEQYF.

The rearrangement uses TRBV7-9 and TRBJ1-6, with unresolved D. The CDR3 runs 14 residues. Germline loops: CDR1 SEHNR, CDR2 FQNEAQ (reference sequence). Trimming removed 5 bases from V and 10 bases from J, with 15 bases in between. The chain's CDR3 is CASSLESPYSPLHF. The CDR3, as DNA: TGTGCCAGCAGCCTCGAGAGTCCGTACTCACCCCTCCACTTT. The full variable domain, in which reference TRBV7-9 and TRBJ1-6 provide the parts outside the CDR3, is DTGVSQNPRHKITKRGQNVTFRCDPISEHNRLYWYRQTLGQGPEFLTYFQNEAQLEKSRLLSDRFSAERPKGSFSTLEIQRTEQGDSAMYLCASSLESPYSPLHFGNGTRLTVT.

The chain links TRBV7-9 to TRBJ1-2; D is perhaps TRBD1 (5 bases). CDR3 size: 13 residues. V lost 0 bases and J lost 7, with 9 bases in between. Germline V CDR1 and CDR2: SEHNR, FQNEAQ (reference sequence). The CDR3 DNA reads TGTGCCAGCAGCTTAGCTCCCGGGGGTGGCTACACCTTC. Protein sequence: CASSLAPGGGYTF.

The CDR3 bases are TGTGCCAGCAGTGAAGGAAAGACTAGCGGGGTCCAAGAGACCCAGTACTTC. This codes for CASSEGKTSGVQETQYF. The chain recombines TRBV25-1 with TRBJ2-5; 11 bases map to TRBD2. The CDR3 runs to 17 residues. After removal of 2 bases from V and 1 base from J, the junction contained 6 bases not matched to a gene. Per germline, CDR1 MGHDK and CDR2 SYGVNS.

J is TRBJ2-1 and V is TRBV4-1; TRBD2 matches 9 bases. CDR3 length equals 15 residues. The germline V gene encodes CDR1 MGHRA and CDR2 YSYEKL. V gave up 1 base and J gave up 12 bases; unmatched junction bases: 10. The CDR3: CASSQVQTSGYGQFF. The CDR3 DNA sequence: TGCGCCAGCAGCCAAGTTCAGACTAGCGGCTATGGGCAGTTCTTC.

The rearrangement joins TRBV5-5 to TRBJ1-1; D may be TRBD1 (6 bases). Trimming removed 5 bases from V and 4 bases from J, with 21 bases in between. Germline CDR1 reads SGHKS; CDR2 reads YYEKEE (reference sequence). The CDR3 runs to 16 residues. The CDR3 is CASRGSSGVGRTEAFF. In DNA, the CDR3 is TGTGCCAGCAGGGGATCATCAGGGGTTGGCCGCACTGAAGCTTTCTTT. Variable domain in full (rest from reference TRBV5-5 and TRBJ1-1): DAGVTQSPTHLIKTRGQQVTLRCSPISGHKSVSWYQQVLGQGPQFIFQYYEKEERGRGNFPDRFSARQFPNYSSELNVNALLLGDSALYLCASRGSSGVGRTEAFFGQGTRLTVV.

The CDR3 region is CASSPSLAGPTYEQYF. DNA of the CDR3: TGTGCCAGCAGCCCATCCCTTGCGGGACCAACCTACGAGCAGTACTTC. The rearrangement links TRBV7-2 to TRBJ2-7, with D possibly matching TRBD2 (6 bases). This CDR3 spans 16 amino acids. V gave up 5 bases and J gave up 2 bases, with 19 bases separating them. Germline V lookup: CDR1 SGHTA, CDR2 FQGNSA.

V usage is TRBV11-2 and J usage is TRBJ1-1; D is undetermined. The ends were cut back, 1 base at V and 11 bases at J, with 8 bases in the middle. Germline CDR1 reads SGHAT; CDR2 reads FQNNGV. The CDR3 has 11 amino acids. CDR3 nucleotides: TGTGCCAGCAGCTTAGGGCGGAATGCTTTCTTT. As protein: CASSLGRNAFF.

The V gene is TRBV29-1, the J gene TRBJ1-3; a weak D match, TRBD1 (5 bases). Germline CDR1 reads SQVTM; CDR2 reads ANQGSEA. This CDR3 contains 14 residues. Trimming left V 6 bases short and J 0 bases short, with 12 bases between. CDR3 nucleotide sequence: TGCAGCGTGCGACACGGGGGCTCTGGAAACACCATATATTTT. Translation: CSVRHGGSGNTIYF.